This TCR beta chain is from a study of blood T cell repertoires in COVID-19. Repertoires were generated with immunoSEQ multiplex PCR, while TCRdb's copy carries only in-frame clones and drops some. The sample has 200,000 to 250,000 clones; approximately 90% are singletons. CDR1 is MNHNS, CDR2 SASEGT, per germline. This CDR3 is built from 15 residues. V lost 1 base and J lost 13; bases outside the gene matches: 9. J is TRBJ1-6 and V is TRBV6-1; TRBD1 aligns across 8 bases. What was sequenced was peripheral blood. This TCR was sampled from a man aged 45-65 years with acute or convalescent COVID-19. In DNA form, the CDR3 reads TGTGCCAGCAGTGAAGTAAGGACAGGGAAAGTTCCCCTCCACTTT. It specifies CASSEVRTGKVPLHF.